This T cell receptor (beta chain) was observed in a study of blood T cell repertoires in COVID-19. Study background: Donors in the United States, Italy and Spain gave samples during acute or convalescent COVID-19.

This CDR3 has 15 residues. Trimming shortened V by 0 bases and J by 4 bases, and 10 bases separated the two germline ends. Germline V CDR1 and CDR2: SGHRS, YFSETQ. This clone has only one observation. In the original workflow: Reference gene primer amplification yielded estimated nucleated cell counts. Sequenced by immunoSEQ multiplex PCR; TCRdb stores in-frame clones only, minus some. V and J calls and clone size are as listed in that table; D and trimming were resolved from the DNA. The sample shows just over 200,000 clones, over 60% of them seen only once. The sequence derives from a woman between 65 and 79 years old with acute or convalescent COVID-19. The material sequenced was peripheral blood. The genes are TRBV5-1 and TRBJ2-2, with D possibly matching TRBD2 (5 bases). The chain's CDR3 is CASSLGGSATGELFF. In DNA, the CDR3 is TGCGCCAGCAGCTTGGGAGGGAGTGCCACCGGGGAGCTGTTTTTT.